This T cell receptor (beta chain) was found in a study of regulatory T cells in long-lasting Graves disease. This CDR3 is built from 13 residues. Trimming pared 3 bases from V and 5 bases from J, leaving 10 bases between. Germline V lookup: CDR1 MDHEN, CDR2 SYDVKM. Documented time point: newly diagnosed GD, antithyroid drugs for less than 3 months. Preparation of the TCR library used RNA extracted from PBMCs. American Thyroid Association guidelines served as the basis for diagnosing Graves' disease. Researchers made TCR beta libraries by using iRepertoire HTBI primers and running Arm-PCR on CDR3 regions. TCRdb reprocessed the multiplex PCR reads with MiXCR, giving one entry per CDR3 protein. The sample includes 620,000 or so distinct CDR3 sequences, approximately 15% of them seen just once. This clonotype was detected many times. These data also formed part of another study, on T cells in Graves' hyperthyroidism and ophthalmopathy. This second report adds: The TCR CDR3 was amplified in a first-round RT-PCR using the HTBI primer set. In the blood, most expanded thyroid clonotypes above 0.001 appeared as well.

Source: peripheral blood mononuclear cells (PBMCs), taken at new diagnosis, from a patient treated with antithyroid drugs. The V gene is TRBV28, the J gene TRBJ2-5, with no clear D. This sequence was found in a woman aged 25 to 39 with Graves disease. CDR3 loop: CASSFVAVETQYF. CDR3 bases: TGTGCCAGCAGTTTCGTTGCGGTGGAGACCCAGTACTTC.